The 13 T cell receptor beta chains below come from one sample, sequenced in a study of blood T cell repertoires in COVID-19. TCRdb keeps only in-frame clones here, not all; method: immunoSEQ multiplex PCR. The sample includes 350,000 to 450,000 clones, roughly 90% seen only once; the top ten take roughly 1.4%. The sequenced sample was peripheral blood. The origin of the receptors is a woman aged 40 to 50 with COVID-19, enrolled during active disease.

The V and J genes are TRBV19 and TRBJ2-2; maybe TRBD1 (6 bases). This CDR3 is built from 15 residues. V was cut by 8 bases and J by 4 bases, with 17 bases left in between. Germline CDR1 LNHDA, CDR2 SQIVND (reference sequence). The CDR3: CASALRDTSTGELFF. The CDR3 coding sequence is TGTGCCAGTGCCCTCCGGGACACCTCCACCGGGGAGCTGTTTTTT.

V usage is TRBV9 and J usage is TRBJ2-7; TRBD1 aligns across 7 bases. Germline V gives CDR1 SGDLS, CDR2 YYNGEE. Trimming at V came to 4 bases and at J to 3 bases, leaving 10 bases not matched to a gene. The CDR3 extends over 15 amino acids. The chain's CDR3 is CASSQRGLADYEQYF. In DNA form, the CDR3 reads TGTGCCAGCAGCCAAAGGGGGCTAGCCGACTACGAGCAGTACTTC.

The CDR3: CASSHLPGQSTDTQYF. The CDR3 DNA is TGCGCCAGCAGCCACCTTCCGGGACAGAGCACAGATACGCAGTATTTT. This chain uses TRBV4-3 with TRBJ2-3; 7 bases are shared with TRBD1. The CDR3 is 16 residues long. From germline, CDR1 is LGHNA and CDR2 YSLEER. The J segment lost 0 bases and the V segment lost 3 bases, leaving 6 bases of the junction unmatched.

The chain carries TRBV15 and TRBJ1-1; 8 bases line up with TRBD1. This CDR3 has 15 residues. V was clipped by 3 bases and J by 4 bases; unmatched bases: 7. CDR1 and CDR2 from the germline V gene are LNHNV and YYDKDF (reference sequence). CDR3 DNA sequence: TGTGCCACCAGCAGGGACAGGGCGGACGGCACTGAAGCTTTCTTT. Residues: CATSRDRADGTEAFF.

The rearrangement uses TRBV10-3 and TRBJ1-4; the D is unclear. The ends were cut back, 6 bases at V and 0 bases at J, with 8 bases in the middle. The CDR3 spans 14 residues. CDR1 and CDR2 from the germline V gene are ENHRY and SYGVKD. In nucleotides, the CDR3 is TGTGCCATCAGCCCAAGCTCAACTAATGAAAAACTGTTTTTT. It is translated as CAISPSSTNEKLFF.

The V and J genes are TRBV30 and TRBJ1-4, with D tentatively TRBD1 (5 bases). V lost 3 bases, J lost 4 bases, and 9 bases lay in between. The V gene's germline CDR1 is GTSNPN and CDR2 SVGIG (reference sequence). This CDR3 is built from 13 residues. CDR3 nucleotides: TGTGCCTGGAGGGCAGACAGTAATGAAAAACTGTTTTTT. Translated: CAWRADSNEKLFF.

The chain combines TRBV7-2 with TRBJ1-4; 7 nucleotides line up with TRBD1. Per the germline V gene, CDR1 is SGHTA and CDR2 is FQGNSA. The junction had 10 bases not matched to a gene; V was cut back by 2 bases and J by 7 bases. The CDR3 covers 16 residues. The CDR3 DNA reads TGTGCCAGCAGCTTACCCCTTACAGGGGTAGGTGAAAAACTGTTTTTT. This gives the protein CASSLPLTGVGEKLFF.

The chain links TRBV7-6 to TRBJ1-3; TRBD1 might be the D (6 bases). CDR1 is SGHVS and CDR2 is FNYEAQ in the germline V gene. This CDR3 comprises 15 residues. Trimming left V 4 bases short and J 2 bases short, with 12 bases between. CDR3 DNA: TGTGCCAGCAGCTCAAAACAGGGAACTGGAAACACCATATATTTT. Translated, it gives CASSSKQGTGNTIYF.

The rearrangement links TRBV5-1 to TRBJ2-1; D may be TRBD2 (5 bases). V dropped 0 bases and J dropped 1 base, with 11 bases sitting between them. The CDR3 totals 16 residues. In germline, CDR1 is SGHRS, CDR2 YFSETQ. The DNA for the CDR3 is TGCGCCAGCAGCTTGGAACTCAGGAGGTCCTACAATGAGCAGTTCTTC. Translated, it gives CASSLELRRSYNEQFF.

Points on this clone: This CDR3 is also generated by other DNA sequences in the sample. The chain recombines TRBV7-2 with TRBJ2-7; 7 nucleotides agree with TRBD1. Looked up from germline, CDR1 is SGHTA and CDR2 is FQGNSA. The junction had 3 bases not matched to a gene; V was cut back by 1 base and J by 6 bases. The CDR3 is made up of 13 amino acids. The CDR3 nucleotides are TGTGCCAGCAGCTTAGATCCAGGGGGCGAGCAGTACTTC. Translated: CASSLDPGGEQYF.

This clone was observed a single time. The CDR3, as DNA: TGTGCCAGCAGCATAGACAGGAACACTGAAGCTTTCTTT. Translating gives CASSIDRNTEAFF. The rearrangement joins TRBV7-2 to TRBJ1-1, with a possible D match to TRBD1 (5 bases). This CDR3 is built from 13 residues. Trimming shortened V by 5 bases and J by 1 base, and 8 bases separated the two germline ends. Germline lookup yields CDR1 SGHTA and CDR2 FQGNSA.

The chain links TRBV7-2 to TRBJ1-1; a weak D match, TRBD1 (5 bases). V was cut by 3 bases and J by 4 bases, with 9 bases left in between. The V gene's germline CDR1 is SGHTA and CDR2 FQGNSA. CDR3 length: 13 amino acids. In DNA form, the CDR3 reads TGTGCCAGCAGCTTTAGACAGAGCACTGAAGCTTTCTTT. Amino acid sequence: CASSFRQSTEAFF.

This chain joins TRBV28 and TRBJ1-5; TRBD1 matches 7 bases. Per the germline V gene, CDR1 is MDHEN and CDR2 is SYDVKM. V dropped 1 base and J dropped 6; count of bases not matched to a gene: 9. This CDR3 comprises 16 residues. CDR3 DNA: TGTGCCAGCAGTTTATTAAGAGGGGGCAGGGGTCAGCCCCAGCATTTT. Protein sequence: CASSLLRGGRGQPQHF.